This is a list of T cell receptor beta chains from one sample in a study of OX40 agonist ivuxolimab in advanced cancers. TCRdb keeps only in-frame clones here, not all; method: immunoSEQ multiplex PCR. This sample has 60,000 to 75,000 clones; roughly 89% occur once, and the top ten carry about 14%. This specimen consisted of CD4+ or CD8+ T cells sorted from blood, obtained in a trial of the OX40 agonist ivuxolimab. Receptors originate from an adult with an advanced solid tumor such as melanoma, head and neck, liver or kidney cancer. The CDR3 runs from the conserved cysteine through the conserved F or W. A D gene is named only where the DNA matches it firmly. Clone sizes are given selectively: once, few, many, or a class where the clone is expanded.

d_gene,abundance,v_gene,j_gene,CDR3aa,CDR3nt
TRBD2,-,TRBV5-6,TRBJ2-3,CASSLGLAGAGTDTQYF,TGTGCCAGCAGCTTGGGACTAGCGGGAGCCGGCACAGATACGCAGTATTTT
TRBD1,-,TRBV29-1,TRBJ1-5,CSAGGDQPQHF,TGCAGCGCAGGGGGCGATCAGCCCCAGCATTTT
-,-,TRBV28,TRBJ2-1,CASSSPMEQFF,TGTGCCAGCAGTTCCCCTATGGAGCAGTTCTTC
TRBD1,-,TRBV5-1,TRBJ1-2,CASSAWDRGYGYTF,TGCGCCAGCAGCGCCTGGGACAGGGGATATGGCTACACCTTC
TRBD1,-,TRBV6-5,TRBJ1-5,CASRFTGVGQPQHF,TGTGCCAGCAGATTCACAGGGGTTGGTCAGCCCCAGCATTTT
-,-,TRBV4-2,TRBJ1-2,CASSLSQDKNYGYTF,TGTGCCAGCAGCTTAAGTCAGGATAAGAACTATGGCTACACCTTC
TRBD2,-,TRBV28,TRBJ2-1,CASSLAGRVEQFF,TGTGCCAGCAGTTTGGCAGGGAGGGTTGAGCAGTTCTTC
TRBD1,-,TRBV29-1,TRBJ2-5,CSVEGTGREQYF,TGCAGCGTTGAGGGGACAGGTAGGGAGCAGTACTTC
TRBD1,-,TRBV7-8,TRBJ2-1,CASSRDRFGEQFF,TGTGCCAGCAGCCGGGACAGGTTTGGTGAGCAGTTCTTC
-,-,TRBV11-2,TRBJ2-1,CASSPHRMSNEQFF,TGTGCCAGCAGCCCCCATCGGATGTCCAATGAGCAGTTCTTC
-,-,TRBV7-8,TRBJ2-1,CASSPRPRRDNEQFF,TGTGCCAGCAGCCCCCGCCCCAGGCGAGATAATGAGCAGTTCTTC
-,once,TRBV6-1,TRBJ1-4,CASSASSRMEGKLFF,TGTGCCAGCAGTGCAAGTTCTCGCATGGAGGGAAAACTGTTTTTT
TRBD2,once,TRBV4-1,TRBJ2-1,CASSQGTSRRGGNEQFF,TGCGCCAGCAGCCAAGGGACTAGCCGAAGGGGGGGCAATGAGCAGTTCTTC
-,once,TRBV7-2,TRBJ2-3,CASSPDRVSTDTQYF,TGTGCCAGCAGCCCCGATCGGGTTAGCACAGATACGCAGTATTTT
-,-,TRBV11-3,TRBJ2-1,CASTPQVHNEQFF,TGTGCCAGCACTCCACAGGTCCATAATGAGCAGTTCTTC
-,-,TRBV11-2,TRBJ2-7,CASSLVRAATRGEQYF,TGTGCCAGCAGCTTAGTCCGGGCAGCTACCCGGGGCGAGCAGTACTTC
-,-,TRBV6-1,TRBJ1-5,CASSEMYRNQPQHF,TGTGCCAGCAGTGAAATGTACAGGAATCAGCCCCAGCATTTT
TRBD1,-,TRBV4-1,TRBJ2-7,CASSHPGQGLYEQYF,TGCGCCAGCAGCCACCCGGGACAGGGGTTGTACGAGCAGTACTTC
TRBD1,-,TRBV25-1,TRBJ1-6,CASSLTGWSSPLHF,TGTGCCAGCAGCTTGACAGGGTGGAGTTCACCCCTCCACTTT
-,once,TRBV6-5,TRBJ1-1,CASSYLTERAFF,TGTGCCAGCAGTTACCTGACGGAACGAGCTTTCTTT
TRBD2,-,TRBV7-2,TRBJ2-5,CASSLQSRGGETQYF,TGTGCCAGCAGCCTCCAATCGCGGGGGGGGGAGACCCAGTACTTC
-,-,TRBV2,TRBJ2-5,CASRKGGDQETQYF,TGTGCCAGCAGGAAGGGGGGGGACCAAGAGACCCAGTACTTC
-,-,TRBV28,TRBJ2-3,CASSLPGVRDTQYF,TGTGCCAGCAGTTTACCGGGAGTGAGAGATACGCAGTATTTT
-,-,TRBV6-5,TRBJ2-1,CASSYGRLVGYNEQFF,TGTGCCAGCAGTTATGGAAGGCTAGTAGGGTACAATGAGCAGTTCTTC
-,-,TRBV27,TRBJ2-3,CASSYPGVTDTQYF,TGTGCCAGCAGTTACCCGGGAGTTACAGATACGCAGTATTTT
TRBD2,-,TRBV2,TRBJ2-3,CASSVLAGNTDTQYF,TGTGCCAGCAGTGTATTAGCGGGAAACACAGATACGCAGTATTTT
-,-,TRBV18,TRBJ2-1,CASSFLAQGYNEQFF,TGTGCCAGCTCATTCCTAGCCCAAGGGTACAATGAGCAGTTCTTC
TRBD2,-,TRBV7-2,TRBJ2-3,CASSLRLAGPTDTQYF,TGTGCCAGCAGCTTAAGGCTAGCGGGGCCCACAGATACGCAGTATTTT
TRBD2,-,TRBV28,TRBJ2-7,CASSYYREGRKQYF,TGTGCCAGCAGCTACTATCGGGAGGGGAGGAAGCAGTACTTC
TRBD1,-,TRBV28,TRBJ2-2,CASSWTGNTGELFF,TGTGCCAGCAGTTGGACAGGGAACACCGGGGAGCTGTTTTTT
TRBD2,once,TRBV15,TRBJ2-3,CATSRDRAGGLRDTQYF,TGTGCCACCAGCAGAGACCGAGCGGGAGGACTGCGGGATACGCAGTATTTT
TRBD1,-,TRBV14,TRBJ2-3,CASSTLQGITDTQYF,TGTGCCAGCAGCACCCTACAGGGGATCACAGATACGCAGTATTTT
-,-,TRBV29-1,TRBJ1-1,CSVENTEAFF,TGCAGCGTTGAAAACACTGAAGCTTTCTTT
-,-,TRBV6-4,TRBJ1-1,CASSVRGGTEAFF,TGTGCCAGCAGTGTGCGGGGAGGTACTGAAGCTTTCTTT
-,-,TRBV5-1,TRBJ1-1,CASSLGVGWNTEAFF,TGCGCCAGCAGCTTGGGTGTCGGTTGGAACACTGAAGCTTTCTTT
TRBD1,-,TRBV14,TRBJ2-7,CASSQGQGASYEQYF,TGTGCCAGCAGCCAAGGACAGGGGGCCAGCTACGAGCAGTACTTC
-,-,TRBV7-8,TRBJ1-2,CASSLNPGPGDYTF,TGTGCCAGCAGCTTAAACCCAGGGCCTGGTGACTACACCTTC
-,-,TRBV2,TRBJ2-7,CASLRGRDEQYF,TGTGCCAGCCTCAGGGGACGAGACGAGCAGTACTTC
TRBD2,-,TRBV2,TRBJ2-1,CASSGTSGYNEQFF,TGTGCCAGCAGTGGGACTAGCGGGTACAATGAGCAGTTCTTC
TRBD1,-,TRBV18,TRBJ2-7,CASSPNRGPQGEYF,TGTGCCAGCTCACCTAACAGGGGGCCCCAGGGAGAGTACTTC
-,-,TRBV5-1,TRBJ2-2,CASSFRASPPGELFF,TGCGCCAGCAGCTTCCGGGCCAGCCCGCCCGGGGAGCTGTTTTTT
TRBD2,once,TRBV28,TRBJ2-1,CASSPGGLAGGNEQFF,TGTGCCAGCAGTCCAGGGGGACTAGCGGGTGGCAATGAGCAGTTCTTC
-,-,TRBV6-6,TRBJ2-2,CASSYSAGSTGELFF,TGTGCCAGCAGTTACTCTGCAGGCTCCACCGGGGAGCTGTTTTTT
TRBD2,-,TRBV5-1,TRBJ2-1,CASSSSAGVPYNEQFF,TGCGCCAGCAGCTCCTCAGCGGGAGTCCCTTACAATGAGCAGTTCTTC
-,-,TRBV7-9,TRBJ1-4,CASSSRMEKLFF,TGTGCCAGCAGCTCACGTATGGAAAAACTGTTTTTT
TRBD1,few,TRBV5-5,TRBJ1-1,CASRRQGQGDTEAFF,TGTGCCAGCAGGAGGCAGGGACAGGGAGACACTGAAGCTTTCTTT
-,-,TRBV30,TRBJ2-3,CAWSVAADTQYF,TGTGCCTGGAGTGTAGCGGCCGATACGCAGTATTTT
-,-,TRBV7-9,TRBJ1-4,CASSGRDGPATNEKLFF,TGTGCCAGCAGCGGACGGGACGGACCAGCAACTAATGAAAAACTGTTTTTT
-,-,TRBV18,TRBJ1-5,CASSPDLAWGNQPQHF,TGTGCCAGCTCACCCGACCTAGCGTGGGGCAATCAGCCCCAGCATTTT
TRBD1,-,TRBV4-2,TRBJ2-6,CASSPQGPGANVLTF,TGTGCCAGCAGCCCACAGGGGCCTGGGGCCAACGTCCTGACTTTC
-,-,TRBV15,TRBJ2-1,CATSRDTEAFSLGIGQFF,TGTGCCACCAGCAGAGATACCGAGGCGTTTTCCTTAGGTATAGGGCAGTTCTTC
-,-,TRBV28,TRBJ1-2,CASTRGGGDGYTF,TGTGCCAGCACCCGGGGGGGAGGGGATGGCTACACCTTC